The 6 T cell receptor beta chains below all came from one sample that was sequenced in a study of breast tumors, draining lymph nodes, adjacent tissues. The lymph nodes were axillary draining lymph nodes from breast cancer patients. TCRdb independently ran MiXCR on the multiplex PCR reads; one entry per CDR3 protein. Of 150,000 to 200,000 distinct CDR3 sequences in the sample, approximately 33% were seen once. The specimen sequenced was axillary lymph node tissue. These receptors all come from a female donor with breast cancer. Some clones in this sample may be carry-over from other donors' samples.

This clonotype was detected many times. The genes are TRBV7-9 and TRBJ2-2; 10 positions match TRBD1. Germline trimming cut 1 base from V and 7 bases from J; bases unmatched to any gene: 3. CDR1 is SEHNR, CDR2 FQNEAQ, per germline (reference sequence). CDR3 size: 15 residues. The CDR3 is CASSLGQGADGELFF. The CDR3 DNA follows: TGTGCCAGCAGCTTAGGACAGGGGGCGGACGGGGAGCTGTTTTTT.

This clonotype was detected many times. The genes are TRBV12-3 or TRBV12-4 and TRBJ1-3; D might be TRBD1 (6 bases). The V gene lost 6 bases and the J gene lost 2 bases, with 14 bases spanning the gap. The length of the CDR3 is 15 residues. Here the CDR3 reads CASSYSGGPGNTIYF. In nucleotides, the CDR3 is TGTGCCAGCAGCTATAGCGGGGGGCCTGGAAACACCATATATTTT.

This clonotype was recorded many times. The V and J genes are TRBV6-6 and TRBJ1-2; D possibly corresponds to TRBD1 (6 bases). Deletions cut 5 bases from V and 1 base from J, with 11 bases between. The CDR3 totals 14 residues. Looked up from germline, CDR1 is MNHNY and CDR2 is SVGAGI (reference sequence). The CDR3 nucleotides are TGTGCCAGCAGTCGGGACATCATTAACTATGGCTACACCTTC. Protein sequence: CASSRDIINYGYTF.

This clonotype was picked up many times. This chain joins TRBV5-1 and TRBJ1-3, with no clear D. Germline V lookup: CDR1 SGHRS, CDR2 YFSETQ. This CDR3 contains 14 residues. V shed 2 bases and J shed 0 bases, with 6 bases lying between them. The CDR3 nucleotides read TGCGCCAGCAGCTTTGACGGCTCTGGAAACACCATATATTTT. The encoded protein is CASSFDGSGNTIYF.

This clonotype showed up many times. The V call is TRBV29-1, the J call TRBJ2-3, with TRBD2 identical over 7 bases. CDR1 is SQVTM, CDR2 ANQGSEA, per germline. The CDR3 runs 15 residues. The V segment lost 8 bases and the J segment 0 bases; nucleotides outside the gene matches: 11. CDR3 sequence (DNA): TGCAGCATTAAAGGTGGTAGCGGGAGCACAGATACGCAGTATTTT. Its translation is CSIKGGSGSTDTQYF.

This clonotype occurred many times. The chain uses TRBV7-3 and TRBJ2-2; the match to TRBD1 covers 11 bases. Germline V gene lookup returns CDR1 SGHTA and CDR2 FQGTGA. This CDR3 comprises 16 residues. J was trimmed by 4 bases and V by 5 bases; bases with no gene match: 6. CDR3 sequence: CASSQTGTGGTGELFF. CDR3 bases: TGTGCCAGCAGCCAAACCGGGACAGGGGGCACCGGGGAGCTGTTTTTT.